A single sample is the source of the 20 T cell receptor beta chains below, sequenced in a study of cytomegalovirus exposure and HLA in healthy donors. The PCR ran on 60 Vbeta and 13 Jbeta primers. The data were produced by immunoSEQ multiplex PCR, yet TCRdb's version contains in-frame clones alone and is incomplete. The table records more than 200,000 clones, 82% of them present only once. Sequenced sample: PBMCs. These receptors came from a man aged 35-49 years in good health and CMV-seropositive.

This chain connects TRBV4-2 to TRBJ2-3, with 7 bases identical to TRBD2. Trimming took 1 base from V and 2 from J; bases not matched to a gene: 12. CDR1 is LGHNA and CDR2 is YNFKEQ in the germline V gene. The CDR3 runs to 18 residues. CDR3 loop: CASSQGSLAEANTDTQYF. The CDR3 nucleotides read TGTGCCAGCAGCCAAGGTAGCCTAGCGGAGGCTAACACAGATACGCAGTATTTT.

This clone was seen once. This chain joins TRBV4-1 and TRBJ2-3; tentative D call: TRBD1 (5 bases). The germline V and J ends were trimmed by 2 bases and 3 bases, with 15 bases remaining between them. From germline, CDR1 is MGHRA and CDR2 YSYEKL. The CDR3 has 16 residues. For the CDR3, the DNA is TGCGCCAGCAGCCAACGAGAAAAAACAGGAACAGATACGCAGTATTTT. This codes for CASSQREKTGTDTQYF.

The chain carries TRBV28 and TRBJ1-1; D is perhaps TRBD1 (6 bases). Germline assignment: CDR1 MDHEN and CDR2 SYDVKM. V shed 7 bases and J shed 5 bases, with 17 bases lying between them. The CDR3 length is 14 residues. This CDR3 reads CASTPVGARTEAFF. In DNA form, the CDR3 reads TGTGCCAGCACCCCAGTGGGGGCGCGGACTGAAGCTTTCTTT.

Remarks on this clone: The junction and the germline gene differ at one end; a read error may be behind it. The chain is built from TRBV7-9 and TRBJ1-5; D is possibly TRBD1 (6 bases). In germline, CDR1 is SEHNR, CDR2 FQNEAQ (reference sequence). This CDR3 is 14 amino acids long. CDR3 coding DNA: TGTTCCAGCAGCGAAGACAGGCGCAATCAGCCCCAGCATTTT. The encoded protein is CSSSEDRRNQPQHF.

J is TRBJ2-7 and V is TRBV30; 8 positions agree with TRBD1. The ends lost 1 base at V and 6 bases at J; junction bases unmatched: 2. The CDR3 is 12 amino acids. In germline, CDR1 is GTSNPN, CDR2 SVGIG (reference sequence). CDR3 region: CAWSGQGFEQYF. As DNA, the CDR3 is TGTGCCTGGAGTGGACAGGGGTTCGAGCAGTACTTC.

V gene TRBV29-1 combines with J gene TRBJ1-1; D possibly corresponds to TRBD1 (6 bases). CDR3 size: 13 residues. Trimming took 3 bases from V and 2 from J, leaving 10 bases between them. Germline V CDR1 and CDR2: SQVTM, ANQGSEA. CDR3 DNA sequence: TGCAGCGTTGAGGACAGCCCCAACACTGAAGCTTTCTTT. Translated: CSVEDSPNTEAFF.

The chain combines TRBV6-6 with TRBJ1-1, with 7 nucleotides matching TRBD1. The CDR3 loop spans 16 amino acids. J gave up 3 bases and V 5 bases, and 12 bases lay outside the gene matches. The V gene's germline CDR1 is MNHNY and CDR2 SVGAGI (reference sequence). The CDR3 protein is CASSTGAKGGDTEAFF. The DNA of the CDR3 is TGTGCCAGCAGTACAGGGGCCAAGGGAGGAGACACTGAAGCTTTCTTT.

The sample holds one count of this clone. J is TRBJ2-3 and V is TRBV5-1; unclear D gene. The CDR3 loop spans 16 amino acids. Germline V gene data show CDR1 as SGHRS and CDR2 as YFSETQ. V lost 2 bases, J lost 3 bases, and 16 bases lay in between. In DNA, the CDR3 is TGCGCCAGCAGCTTCGCCACTAACCCACGGACAGATACGCAGTATTTT. Amino acid sequence: CASSFATNPRTDTQYF.

The V and J genes are TRBV11-3 and TRBJ1-1; TRBD1 is a possible D gene (6 bases). V was pared by 5 bases and J by 3 bases, with 16 bases between. The CDR3 totals 15 residues. The germline V gene has CDR1 SGHNT and CDR2 YENEEA. The CDR3 coding sequence is TGTGCCAGCAGCGCCCGGGACACCTATTACACTGAAGCTTTCTTT. It translates to CASSARDTYYTEAFF.

The chain combines TRBV9 with TRBJ2-2, with TRBD1 matching over 8 bases. This CDR3 is 17 amino acids long. V dropped 2 bases and J dropped 4; count of bases not matched to a gene: 10. Germline V gene lookup returns CDR1 SGDLS and CDR2 YYNGEE. The CDR3 here is CASSVDRGGLLTGELFF. The CDR3 region has the DNA TGTGCCAGCAGCGTCGACAGGGGCGGGCTCCTCACCGGGGAGCTGTTTTTT.

V gene TRBV11-2 combines with J gene TRBJ1-5, with D possibly matching TRBD1 (6 bases). Trimming pared 1 base from V and 1 base from J, leaving 11 bases between. The CDR3 consists of 16 residues. Germline assignment: CDR1 SGHAT and CDR2 FQNNGV. The CDR3 DNA reads as TGTGCCAGCAGCTTAGGGACAGCTATGAGCAATCAGCCCCAGCATTTT. Amino acids: CASSLGTAMSNQPQHF.

The CDR3 spells CASSRQGKRTEAFF. The CDR3 nucleotides are TGTGCCAGCAGCCGACAGGGGAAGAGGACTGAAGCTTTCTTT. The V gene is TRBV13, the J gene TRBJ1-1; 8 bases fit TRBD1. The J segment lost 5 bases and the V segment lost 5 bases, leaving 7 bases of the junction unmatched. Germline V CDR1 and CDR2: PRHDT, FYEKMQ (reference sequence). CDR3 length: 14 residues.

The V and J genes are TRBV19 and TRBJ2-3, with D unresolved. V was shortened by 3 bases and J by 0 bases, with 7 bases between the two germline ends. The CDR3 covers 14 residues. The germline V gene encodes CDR1 LNHDA and CDR2 SQIVND (reference sequence). CDR3 residues: CASSIRRSTDTQYF. CDR3 in DNA: TGTGCCAGTAGTATTAGGCGGAGCACAGATACGCAGTATTTT.

DNA for the CDR3: TGTGCCAGCAGCCGCAGCGGGGAGACCCAGTACTTC. Protein: CASSRSGETQYF. The rearrangement uses TRBV11-3 and TRBJ2-5, with a weak D call TRBD2 (6 bases). V was cut by 5 bases and J by 5 bases, with 9 bases left in between. The CDR3 totals 12 residues. CDR1 is SGHNT and CDR2 is YENEEA in the germline V gene.

The chain couples TRBV7-6 to TRBJ2-5, with 7 bases aligning to TRBD2. The CDR3 covers 21 residues. The germline CDR1 and CDR2 sequences are SGHVS and FNYEAQ. After removal of 0 bases from V and 5 bases from J, the junction contained 24 bases not matched to a gene. The CDR3 protein is CASSLAPLVPPGPAGRETQYF. CDR3 coding DNA: TGTGCCAGCAGCTTAGCGCCTCTTGTCCCCCCGGGCCCAGCGGGGCGGGAGACCCAGTACTTC.

The rearrangement uses TRBV5-1 and TRBJ2-3, with 7 bases fitting TRBD2. The CDR3 is 15 amino acids. In germline, CDR1 is SGHRS, CDR2 YFSETQ. J lost 2 bases, V lost 4 bases, and 7 bases had no gene match. In nucleotides, the CDR3 is TGCGCCAGCAGCGGAACCGGGACTAACACAGATACGCAGTATTTT. Translating gives CASSGTGTNTDTQYF.

DNA of the CDR3: TGTGCCAGCAGTGACGGGGACAGGGGAGACTACGAGCAGTACTTC. Its protein product is CASSDGDRGDYEQYF. The gene calls are TRBV6-1 and TRBJ2-7, with 10 bases lining up with TRBD1. This CDR3 contains 15 residues. J gave up 3 bases and V 3 bases, and 5 bases lay outside the gene matches. Germline V gene data show CDR1 as MNHNS and CDR2 as SASEGT.

This clone came up a few times. This chain links TRBV6-5 with TRBJ1-4; 8 bases fit TRBD1. From germline, CDR1 is MNHEY and CDR2 SVGAGI. CDR3 length: 15 amino acids. V gave up 10 bases and J gave up 6 bases; unmatched junction bases: 13. CDR3 sequence (DNA): TGTGCCACCTCAGAGCAGGGGGCGATCCATGAAAAACTGTTTTTT. This gives the protein CATSEQGAIHEKLFF.

This clone was observed a handful of times. This rearrangement joins TRBV2 to TRBJ1-2; D might be TRBD1 (6 bases). This CDR3 has 13 residues. Trimming took off 4 bases at V and 8 bases at J, with 14 bases between the two ends. Germline assignment: CDR1 SNHLY and CDR2 FYNNEI. CDR3 sequence reads: CASSAQGIGGYTF. The CDR3 DNA reads as TGTGCCAGCAGTGCGCAGGGGATAGGCGGCTACACCTTC.

The CDR3 loop is CASSASGTPYEQYV. The CDR3, as DNA: TGTGCCAGCTCGGCTAGCGGGACCCCCTACGAGCAGTACGTC. The chain carries TRBV18 and TRBJ2-7, with 9 nucleotides matching TRBD2. The V gene's germline CDR1 is KGHSH and CDR2 LQKENI. The CDR3 is 14 residues long. J gave up 2 bases and V 6 bases, and 5 bases lay outside the gene matches.